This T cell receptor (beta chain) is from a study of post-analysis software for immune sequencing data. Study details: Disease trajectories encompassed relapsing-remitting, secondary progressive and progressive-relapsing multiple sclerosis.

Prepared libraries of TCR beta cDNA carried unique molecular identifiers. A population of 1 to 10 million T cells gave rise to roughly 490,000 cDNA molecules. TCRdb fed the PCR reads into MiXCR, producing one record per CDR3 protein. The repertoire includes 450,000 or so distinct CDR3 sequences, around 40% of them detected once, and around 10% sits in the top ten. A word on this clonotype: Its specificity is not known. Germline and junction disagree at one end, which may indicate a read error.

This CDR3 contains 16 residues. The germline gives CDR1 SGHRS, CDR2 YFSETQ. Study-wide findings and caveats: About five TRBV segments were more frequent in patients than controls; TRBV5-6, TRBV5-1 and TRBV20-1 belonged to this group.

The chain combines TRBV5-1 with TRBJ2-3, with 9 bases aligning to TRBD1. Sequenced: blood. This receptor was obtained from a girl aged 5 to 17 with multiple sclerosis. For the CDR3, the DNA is TGCGTCAGCAGCTTCGCAACCGGGACAGGGAGAGATACGCAGTATTTT. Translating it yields CVSSFATGTGRDTQYF.